One sample yielded the 16 T cell receptor beta chains listed below, sequenced in a study of cytomegalovirus exposure and HLA in healthy donors. The study ran its PCR with 60 Vbeta and 13 Jbeta primers. Clones were sequenced by immunoSEQ multiplex PCR, and TCRdb holds only the in-frame ones, with some missing. The repertoire consists of 150,000 to 200,000 clones, with 70% to 90% occurring once and the leading ten covering under 2.5%. The sample taken for sequencing was PBMCs. These receptors originate from a woman in her late teens or twenties in good health and CMV-seronegative.

The chain links TRBV27 to TRBJ2-7; 10 bases are shared with TRBD2. The V gene end was trimmed by 8 bases and the J gene end by 2 bases; junction bases not matched to a gene: 9. The CDR3 is 15 amino acids. CDR1 is MNHEY, CDR2 SMNVEV, per germline (reference sequence). CDR3 in amino acids: CASAPASGGPYEQYF. In DNA form, the CDR3 reads TGTGCCAGCGCCCCCGCTAGCGGGGGCCCCTACGAGCAGTACTTC.

This chain's CDR3 is CAWSKPAGRGGQYF. The CDR3 region has the DNA TGTGCCTGGAGTAAACCAGCGGGAAGAGGTGGGCAGTACTTC. The J gene is TRBJ2-7, the V gene TRBV30, with 7 bases identical to TRBD2. The V gene end was trimmed by 2 bases and the J gene end by 9 bases; junction bases not matched to a gene: 13. Germline-derived CDR1 and CDR2 are GTSNPN and SVGIG (reference sequence). The CDR3 contains 14 residues.

This chain links TRBV18 with TRBJ2-5, with a weak D call TRBD1 (5 bases). This CDR3 region has 13 residues. Germline loops: CDR1 KGHSH, CDR2 LQKENI. Trimming removed 6 bases at V and 1 base at J, with 9 bases between. In DNA form, the CDR3 reads TGTGCCAGCTCCCAGGGTCCCCAAGAGACCCAGTACTTC. Amino acid sequence: CASSQGPQETQYF.

This sequence joins TRBV19 and TRBJ2-2; tentatively, D is TRBD2 (7 bases). Deletions cut 2 bases from V and 8 bases from J, with 15 bases between. The CDR3 is made up of 15 amino acids. CDR1 and CDR2 from the germline V gene are LNHDA and SQIVND (reference sequence). CDR3 in amino acids: CASSISRGAPGELFF. The CDR3 nucleotides read TGTGCCAGTAGTATAAGTCGGGGGGCCCCAGGGGAGCTGTTTTTT. Looking up the rest from reference TRBV19 and TRBJ2-2 gives the full variable domain: DGGITQSPKYLFRKEGQNVTLSCEQNLNHDAMYWYRQDPGQGLRLIYYSQIVNDFQKGDIAEGYSVSREKKESFPLTVTSAQKNPTAFYLCASSISRGAPGELFFGEGSRLTVL.

This clone was observed a handful of times. The chain employs TRBV11-2 and TRBJ1-1; 9 positions agree with TRBD1. With V trimmed by 5 bases and J by 1 base, 11 bases remained unmatched. CDR1 is SGHAT, CDR2 FQNNGV, per germline. This CDR3 region has 17 residues. The CDR3 here is CASSRTGVRKENTEAFF. In DNA, the CDR3 is TGTGCCAGCAGCCGGACAGGGGTCAGGAAAGAGAACACTGAAGCTTTCTTT.

This clone has a handful of counts. The rearrangement links TRBV16 to TRBJ1-1; 8 nucleotides agree with TRBD1. The CDR3 consists of 16 residues. Germline trimming cut 0 bases from V and 3 bases from J; bases unmatched to any gene: 6. CDR1 and CDR2 (germline): KGHSY, FQNENV. CDR3 protein: CASSQSRDRKDTEAFF. Written as DNA, the CDR3 is TGTGCCAGCAGCCAATCCCGGGACAGGAAGGACACTGAAGCTTTCTTT.

The rearrangement joins TRBV5-1 to TRBJ2-1, with 12 bases aligning to TRBD2. CDR3 length: 15 residues. V gave up 3 bases and J gave up 5 bases; unmatched junction bases: 3. The germline gives CDR1 SGHRS, CDR2 YFSETQ. CDR3: CASSWTSGENNEQFF. CDR3 bases: TGCGCCAGCAGCTGGACTAGCGGGGAGAACAATGAGCAGTTCTTC.

The CDR3 is CASSEGDLRDNTIYF. In nucleotides, the CDR3 is TGTGCCAGCAGTGAAGGGGACTTAAGGGACAACACCATATATTTT. The gene calls are TRBV6-1 and TRBJ1-3, with D maybe TRBD1 (5 bases). Germline V gene sequence: CDR1 MNHNS, CDR2 SASEGT. This CDR3 has 15 amino acids. Trimming removed 1 base at V and 7 bases at J, with 14 bases between.

The gene calls are TRBV4-2 and TRBJ2-2; 12 bases align to TRBD2. Trimming at V came to 0 bases and at J to 5 bases, leaving 13 bases not matched to a gene. The germline gives CDR1 LGHNA, CDR2 YNFKEQ. The CDR3 has 20 amino acids. CDR3 in DNA: TGTGCCAGCAGCCAAGAGGTCCCTAGCGGGGGGGTGACGGGGACCGGGGAGCTGTTTTTT. It specifies CASSQEVPSGGVTGTGELFF.

V usage is TRBV13 and J usage is TRBJ2-5; no firm D call. Looked up from germline, CDR1 is PRHDT and CDR2 is FYEKMQ (reference sequence). Trimming took 4 bases from V and 4 from J, leaving 4 bases between them. There are 11 residues in the CDR3. CDR3: CASSSGETQYF. The CDR3 DNA reads as TGTGCCAGCAGCTCCGGAGAGACCCAGTACTTC.

The rearrangement joins TRBV5-1 to TRBJ1-5; possible D gene TRBD1, 5 bases. The germline V gene has CDR1 SGHRS and CDR2 YFSETQ. The CDR3 length is 15 residues. V lost 0 bases to trimming and J lost 5 bases, with 12 bases between them. As DNA, the CDR3 is TGCGCCAGCAGCTTGGCGGGGGGATCGGATCAGCCCCAGCATTTT. This encodes CASSLAGGSDQPQHF.

The chain uses TRBV18 and TRBJ2-7; D ambiguous. Deletions cut 3 bases from V and 0 bases from J, with 9 bases between. The CDR3 loop spans 14 amino acids. CDR1 and CDR2 (germline): KGHSH, LQKENI. The CDR3 coding sequence is TGTGCCAGCTCACCCCAGGCCAACTCCTACGAGCAGTACTTC. The encoded protein is CASSPQANSYEQYF. The complete variable domain, with remaining parts taken from reference TRBV18 and TRBJ2-7, reads NAGVMQNPRHLVRRRGQEARLRCSPMKGHSHVYWYRQLPEEGLKFMVYLQKENIIDESGMPKERFSAEFPKEGPSILRIQQVVRGDSAAYFCASSPQANSYEQYFGPGTRLTVT.

This chain links TRBV7-9 with TRBJ2-3, with a weak D call TRBD2 (7 bases). Germline-derived CDR1 and CDR2 are SEHNR and FQNEAQ (reference sequence). The CDR3 extends over 14 amino acids. V was clipped by 5 bases and J by 6 bases, with 15 bases between them. The CDR3, as DNA: TGTGCCAGCAGCCCCCGGCGGGGGCAGGATACGCAGTATTTT. This codes for CASSPRRGQDTQYF.

This chain uses TRBV9 with TRBJ1-3, with D uncertain. V lost 2 bases and J 0 bases, leaving 9 bases between the germline ends. Germline-derived CDR1 and CDR2 are SGDLS and YYNGEE. The CDR3 has 15 residues. The CDR3 is CASSVGSGSGNTIYF. CDR3 sequence (DNA): TGTGCCAGCAGCGTCGGATCGGGCTCTGGAAACACCATATATTTT.

V and J are TRBV4-1 and TRBJ2-3; D is unclear. The germline V gene has CDR1 MGHRA and CDR2 YSYEKL. V gave up 2 bases and J gave up 2 bases, with 8 bases separating them. The length of the CDR3 is 14 residues. The CDR3 coding sequence is TGCGCCAGCAGCCAAAGCCCATACACAGATACGCAGTATTTT. Protein product: CASSQSPYTDTQYF.

The chain employs TRBV14 and TRBJ2-3; 9 bases fit TRBD2. CDR1 is SGHDN and CDR2 is FVKESK in the germline V gene. After removal of 4 bases from V and 2 bases from J, the junction contained 7 bases not matched to a gene. This CDR3 is built from 16 residues. The CDR3 sequence: CASSPIAGVYTDTQYF. The CDR3 DNA is TGTGCCAGCAGCCCGATAGCGGGGGTTTACACAGATACGCAGTATTTT. The variable domain in full, completed from reference TRBV14 and TRBJ2-3, reads EAGVTQFPSHSVIEKGQTVTLRCDPISGHDNLYWYRRVMGKEIKFLLHFVKESKQDESGMPNNRFLAERTGGTYSTLKVQPAELEDSGVYFCASSPIAGVYTDTQYFGPGTRLTVL.